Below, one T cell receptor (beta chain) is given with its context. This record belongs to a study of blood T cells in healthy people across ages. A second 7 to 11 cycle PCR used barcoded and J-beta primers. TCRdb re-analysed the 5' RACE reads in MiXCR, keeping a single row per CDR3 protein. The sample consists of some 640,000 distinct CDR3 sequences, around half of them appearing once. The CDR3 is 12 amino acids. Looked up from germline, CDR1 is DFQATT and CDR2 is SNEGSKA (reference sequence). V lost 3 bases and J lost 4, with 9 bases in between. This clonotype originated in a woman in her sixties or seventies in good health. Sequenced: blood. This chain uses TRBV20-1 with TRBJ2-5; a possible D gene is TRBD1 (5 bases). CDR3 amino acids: CSARGQGETQYF. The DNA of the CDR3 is TGCAGTGCTAGGGGGCAGGGAGAGACCCAGTACTTC.